Sequencing of this TCR beta chain was carried out in a study of T-cell memory formation after mild COVID-19 (dated by TCRdb to the early 2020s). Background for the entire study: Most TCR sequence clusters were specific to one of the two donors. T-cell clones expanding and contracting after mild COVID-19 in a couple of donors were tracked by longitudinal TCRalpha and TCRbeta repertoire sequencing. Two young, previously healthy adult volunteers, one female and one male, were included in the cohort. Here is what the overall study found, with its caveats: From day 15 to 85, contracting clones showed balanced CD4/CD8 phenotypes, whereas a second wave of clones that expanded from day 15 to 37 leaned towards CD4+. The detection of some responding clones in pre-infection memory suggests that pre-existing cross-reactive memory T cells joined the SARS-CoV-2 response. SARS-CoV-2 specificity of the second-wave clones peaking on day 37 was not confirmed. The study covered only a couple of mild cases, and larger cohorts including severe cases with pre-infection samples were considered necessary. Contracting CD4+ clones were located mainly in the CM and EM memory subsets, whereas CD8+ clones were found to be enriched in EMRA.

The instrument was an Illumina NovaSeq 6000. cDNA libraries for TCRalpha and TCRbeta were prepared by 5'RACE using constant-segment primers, with sample barcodes and unique molecular identifiers added. RNA was extracted from every sample with Trizol reagent. The libraries were amplified in two PCR steps, and the second step added a second sample barcode and Illumina TruSeq adapters. The libraries were sequenced on an Illumina NovaSeq using 2 x 150 bp paired-end reads. Regarding the original processing steps: Reads were demultiplexed and collapsed into UMI-guided consensus sequences with migec v1.2.7. Using mixcr v2.1.11, the UMI consensuses were aligned to TRA and TRB V and J templates and assembled into clonotypes. A clonotype was counted as expanded or contracted only when both edgeR and NoisET called the clonotype significant, with the noise models trained on biological replicates. For edgeR calls, a false discovery rate-adjusted p below 0.01 and a log2 fold-change threshold of 1 were applied. As an exploratory analysis of dynamics, max-normalized trajectories of the 1000 most abundant clonotypes were examined by PCA with hierarchical clustering. Separately sequenced CD4+ and CD8+ repertoires were used to assign the CD4 or CD8 phenotype of responding clones. TCRdb reprocessed the public reads (quality trimming at Q25 with fastp, clone calling with MiXCR) and kept in-frame beta chains. Every distinct CDR3 protein forms one entry, paired with its most common genes and DNA. TCRdb's processing, not the authors', yielded these V and J calls. For this sample there are roughly 340,000 distinct CDR3 sequences; around 15% appear just once. The top ten clonotypes cover about a fifth of the sample.

Points on this clonotype: Its binding antigen is unknown. No much larger clonotype is one base removed from it; base qualities were not supplied.

The junction shows trimming of 3 bases on V and 3 bases on J, and the gene matches do not reach 8 bases of it. From the cysteine up to the phenylalanine, the CDR3 has a length of 15 residues. Only CDR3 DNA remains: 45 bases, in frame from the first base. The CDR1 and CDR2 encoded by the germline V gene are SGHRS and YFSETQ. Ficoll-Paque density gradient centrifugation was the method used to isolate PBMCs. Sequencing input: PBMCs or a T cell subset sorted from them (not recorded which). The receptor's source is a man between 18 and 35 years old who had mild COVID-19 (a few samples of this study predate the infection). The sample titles of this study are shuffled in the database, so cell type and time point are left out; the donor was told from shared clones. The chain is encoded by TRBV5-1 joined to TRBJ2-7, with 8 bases matching TRBD1. This receptor has the CDR3 CASSSARTGFYEQYF. The nucleotide sequence is given as TGCGCCAGCAGCTCAGCCCGGACAGGGTTCTACGAGCAGTACTTC.